The 30 T cell receptor beta chains below all came from one sample that was sequenced in a study of identical twins' blood T cells. TCRdb re-analysed the 5' RACE reads in MiXCR, keeping a single row per CDR3 protein. The sample consists of fewer than 450,000 distinct CDR3 sequences, about 28% of them appearing once. The sequenced sample was PBMCs. These receptors all stem from a woman aged 18-55 years in good health.

CDR3 region: CASSLPPGEQYF. The CDR3 DNA reads TGTGCCAGCAGCTTACCCCCTGGAGAGCAGTACTTC. The genes are TRBV7-9 and TRBJ2-7; no definite D call. Trimming shortened V by 2 bases and J by 7 bases, and 9 bases separated the two germline ends. The CDR3 extends over 12 amino acids. Germline CDR1 reads SEHNR; CDR2 reads FQNEAQ (reference sequence).

V usage is TRBV12-3 or TRBV12-4 and J usage is TRBJ2-5; D possibly matches TRBD1 or TRBD2 (5 bases each). Trimming shortened V by 6 bases and J by 5 bases, and 13 bases separated the two germline ends. The CDR3 is made up of 13 amino acids. The CDR3 protein is CASRLGERETQYF. Here the CDR3 DNA reads TGTGCCAGCAGACTAGGGGAGCGTGAGACCCAGTACTTC.

V is TRBV6-1 and J is TRBJ2-2, with 13 positions matching TRBD2. Germline-derived CDR1 and CDR2 are MNHNS and SASEGT. With V trimmed by 5 bases and J by 4 bases, 7 bases remained unmatched. The CDR3 is made up of 17 amino acids. CDR3 region: CASSRLAGGLPTGELFF. The DNA for the CDR3 is TGTGCCAGCAGTAGACTAGCGGGGGGCCTACCCACCGGGGAGCTGTTTTTT.

In this sample, this clonotype turned up a few times. The chain employs TRBV19 and TRBJ2-3; D is possibly TRBD2 (6 bases). CDR3 size: 13 residues. The germline V gene encodes CDR1 LNHDA and CDR2 SQIVND (reference sequence). CDR3 coding DNA: TGTGCTACCGCGGGACTCCCCGGGGATACGCAGTATTTT. Amino acid sequence: CATAGLPGDTQYF.

The chain employs TRBV6-2 or TRBV6-3 and TRBJ2-1, with TRBD2 matching over 9 bases. This CDR3 has 17 residues. Germline CDR1 MNHEY, CDR2 SVGEGT. Losses at the gene ends were 0 bases for V and 2 bases for J; bases not matched to a gene: 5. The CDR3 coding sequence is TGTGCCAGCAGTTACTCGGGACTAGCTGATCCCTACAATGAGCAGTTCTTC. Translation: CASSYSGLADPYNEQFF.

This clonotype was counted between two and nine times. The chain links TRBV15 to TRBJ2-3, with D unresolved. V was shortened by 4 bases and J by 0 bases, with 14 bases between the two germline ends. This CDR3 is built from 16 residues. Germline V gene data show CDR1 as LNHNV and CDR2 as YYDKDF (reference sequence). The CDR3 sequence is CATSILHISSTDTQYF. CDR3 DNA sequence: TGTGCCACCAGCATTTTACATATATCGAGCACAGATACGCAGTATTTT.

This chain connects TRBV29-1 to TRBJ2-3, with 11 bases aligning to TRBD1. CDR1 and CDR2 from the germline V gene are SQVTM and ANQGSEA. With 3 bases clipped from V and 4 bases from J, the junction kept 0 bases outside the gene matches. The CDR3 runs 13 residues. The CDR3 DNA reads as TGCAGCGTTGAGGGACAGGGGGCAGATACGCAGTATTTT. The encoded protein is CSVEGQGADTQYF.

As regards this clonotype: Given a much more abundant clone one base away, this may be a read error. The chain links TRBV6-5 to TRBJ1-4; D is unresolved. The CDR3 runs to 13 residues. CDR1 is MNHEY, CDR2 SVGAGI, per germline. Trimming stripped 2 bases from V and 10 bases from J, with 11 bases between. CDR3 loop: CASSYGDRGKLFF. The CDR3 nucleotides are TGTGCCAGCAGTTACGGCGACCGGGGAAAACTGTTTTTT.

This clonotype was found a few times. The J gene is TRBJ2-7, the V gene TRBV12-3 or TRBV12-4, with D maybe TRBD1 (5 bases). The CDR3 covers 12 residues. The V end was cut by 5 bases, the J end by 5 bases, with 10 bases between. The CDR3 here is CASSPRVHEQYF. The DNA for the CDR3 is TGTGCCAGCAGTCCCAGGGTCCACGAGCAGTACTTC.

V gene TRBV2 combines with J gene TRBJ2-2, with D unresolved. The CDR3 spans 11 residues. V was pared by 8 bases and J by 6 bases, with 7 bases between. Germline V gives CDR1 SNHLY, CDR2 FYNNEI. CDR3 sequence reads: CASGQSGELFF. The CDR3 coding sequence is TGTGCCAGCGGCCAGTCCGGGGAGCTGTTTTTT.

This clonotype was found a few times. The V gene is TRBV19, the J gene TRBJ1-4; D gene ambiguous. Germline lookup yields CDR1 LNHDA and CDR2 SQIVND (reference sequence). The V end was cut by 8 bases, the J end by 8 bases, with 12 bases between. CDR3 size: 12 residues. Here the CDR3 reads CASSGYDEKLFF. CDR3 bases: TGTGCCAGTTCGGGGTACGACGAAAAACTGTTTTTT.

The gene calls are TRBV12-3 or TRBV12-4 and TRBJ2-1; D remains ambiguous. The CDR3 covers 15 residues. V was pared by 2 bases and J by 4 bases, with 12 bases between. The CDR3 spells CASSLNLGVYNEQFF. The CDR3 nucleotides are TGTGCCAGCAGTTTAAATCTAGGAGTGTACAATGAGCAGTTCTTC.

V gene TRBV28 combines with J gene TRBJ1-2; no clear D gene. The CDR3 totals 16 residues. Trimming cost V 11 bases and J 6 bases, with 28 bases left between them. Germline lookup yields CDR1 MDHEN and CDR2 SYDVKM. As DNA, the CDR3 is TGTGCCGGCGCTTCATCAGATCTCCTTGGACGGGATGGCTACACCTTC. Its protein product is CAGASSDLLGRDGYTF.

The chain has TRBV10-1 and TRBJ1-1; TRBD1 is a possible D gene (6 bases). CDR1 WNHNN and CDR2 SYGVQD come from the germline V gene (reference sequence). Trimming stripped 0 bases from V and 0 bases from J, with 20 bases between. This CDR3 has 19 amino acids. The CDR3 protein is CASSESRWVAGDMNTEAFF. In DNA, the CDR3 is TGCGCCAGCAGTGAGTCGAGGTGGGTTGCAGGGGATATGAACACTGAAGCTTTCTTT.

This rearrangement joins TRBV19 to TRBJ2-1; D is possibly TRBD2 (5 bases). The CDR3 contains 14 residues. V was shortened by 2 bases and J by 7 bases, with 12 bases between the two germline ends. Germline-derived CDR1 and CDR2 are LNHDA and SQIVND (reference sequence). CDR3 coding DNA: TGTGCCAGTAGTATATCGATGGAGGCTAATGAGCAGTTCTTC. This sequence encodes CASSISMEANEQFF.

This chain connects TRBV20-1 to TRBJ1-5; the D gene is possibly TRBD1 (5 bases). Trimming stripped 3 bases from V and 5 bases from J, with 11 bases between. CDR1 and CDR2 (germline): DFQATT, SNEGSKA (reference sequence). The CDR3 is 13 amino acids. CDR3 nucleotides: TGCAGTGCTAGGGTAGGGGACTATCAGCCCCAGCATTTT. Its translation: CSARVGDYQPQHF.

This chain links TRBV21-1 with TRBJ1-5. TRBV21-1 is a known pseudogene. The CDR3 length is 14 residues. CDR3 residues: CASSRSTGNQPQHF. The CDR3 coding sequence is TGTGCCAGCAGCCGATCCACAGGCAATCAGCCCCAGCATTTT.

The chain is built from TRBV29-1 and TRBJ1-1; D gene ambiguous. CDR1 and CDR2 (germline): SQVTM, ANQGSEA. This CDR3 contains 13 residues. The germline V and J ends were trimmed by 2 bases and 1 base, with 8 bases remaining between them. CDR3 in amino acids: CSVETASNTEAFF. DNA for the CDR3: TGCAGCGTTGAAACAGCATCGAACACTGAAGCTTTCTTT.

A few counts support this clonotype. The genes are TRBV7-2 and TRBJ1-2; D gene unclear. Per germline, CDR1 SGHTA and CDR2 FQGNSA. This CDR3 is built from 16 residues. The V gene lost 5 bases and the J gene lost 4 bases, with 20 bases spanning the gap. The CDR3 DNA follows: TGTGCCAGCAGCCCCTCTTTGGCGGCTGATAGCTATGGCTACACCTTC. Amino acid sequence: CASSPSLAADSYGYTF.

This clonotype was seen ten or more times. This chain uses TRBV10-3 with TRBJ2-2; no reliable D call. Germline CDR1 ENHRY, CDR2 SYGVKD. The CDR3 totals 14 residues. Trimming stripped 10 bases from V and 5 bases from J, with 17 bases between. CDR3 protein: CATSLGMGTGELFF. In nucleotides, the CDR3 is TGTGCCACCAGCCTAGGAATGGGAACCGGGGAGCTGTTTTTT.

This chain uses TRBV29-1 with TRBJ1-1; perhaps TRBD1 as D (5 bases). Deletions cut 7 bases from V and 0 bases from J, with 15 bases between. CDR3 size: 14 residues. Germline V gene data show CDR1 as SQVTM and CDR2 as ANQGSEA. The DNA of the CDR3 is TGCAGCGCCGGGCGGGGCAGTATGAACACTGAAGCTTTCTTT. It specifies CSAGRGSMNTEAFF.

This clonotype was detected a few times. The chain uses TRBV20-1 and TRBJ2-3; D gene unclear. The germline gives CDR1 DFQATT, CDR2 SNEGSKA (reference sequence). Between the trimmed V and J ends, which lost 3 bases and 0 bases, there was a span of 13 bases. There are 15 residues in the CDR3. The CDR3 loop is CSASPTGSSTDTQYF. In DNA, the CDR3 is TGCAGTGCTAGTCCCACTGGCTCTAGCACAGATACGCAGTATTTT.

This clonotype was observed a handful of times. The gene calls are TRBV20-1 and TRBJ2-2; possibly TRBD2 for D (5 bases). The CDR3 loop spans 14 amino acids. The germline V gene encodes CDR1 DFQATT and CDR2 SNEGSKA (reference sequence). V lost 3 bases, J lost 1 base, and 9 bases lay in between. Here the CDR3 DNA reads TGCAGTGCTAGTCCCAGCGGGAACACCGGGGAGCTGTTTTTT. Its protein is CSASPSGNTGELFF.

This clonotype was counted a few times. V gene TRBV5-1 combines with J gene TRBJ1-2; TRBD1 aligns across 9 bases. The V and J ends lost 4 bases and 1 base, in that order; junction bases with no gene match: 5. The CDR3 length is 15 residues. The germline CDR1 and CDR2 sequences are SGHRS and YFSETQ. The CDR3 DNA reads as TGCGCCAGCAGCCCCTGGACAGGGGATAACTATGGCTACACCTTC. Its translation: CASSPWTGDNYGYTF.

This clonotype was observed a few times. V and J are TRBV29-1 and TRBJ1-2; D uncertain. V was trimmed by 5 bases and J by 0 bases, leaving 13 bases between them. The length of the CDR3 is 14 residues. In germline, CDR1 is SQVTM, CDR2 ANQGSEA. CDR3 coding DNA: TGCAGCGTTCCATCAGACGGAACTAACTATGGCTACACCTTC. It codes for CSVPSDGTNYGYTF. Using reference TRBV29-1 and TRBJ1-2 for the parts outside the CDR3, the full variable domain is SAVISQKPSRDICQRGTSLTIQCQVDSQVTMMFWYRQQPGQSLTLIATANQGSEATYESGFVIDKFPISRPNLTFSTLTVSNMSPEDSSIYLCSVPSDGTNYGYTFGSGTRLTVV.

This clonotype was counted between two and nine times. V is TRBV12-3 or TRBV12-4 and J is TRBJ2-3, with 11 bases identical to TRBD2. This CDR3 has 18 amino acids. The junction had 10 bases not matched to a gene; V was cut back by 3 bases and J by 2 bases. CDR3 sequence (DNA): TGTGCCAGCAGTTTTCGGAGGGCTAGCGGGGGGTCCACAGATACGCAGTATTTT. Translating it yields CASSFRRASGGSTDTQYF.

There are a few counts of this clonotype. This chain links TRBV7-2 with TRBJ1-2, with TRBD1 matching 8 bases. After removal of 4 bases from V and 4 bases from J, the junction contained 20 bases not matched to a gene. CDR3 size: 19 residues. In germline, CDR1 is SGHTA, CDR2 FQGNSA. The DNA for the CDR3 is TGTGCCAGCAGCTCCCTCGGACAGGGCCATTTCGGTTATGGCTATGGCTACACCTTC. Its translation: CASSSLGQGHFGYGYGYTF.

This clonotype was observed a handful of times. The V gene is TRBV2, the J gene TRBJ1-6; D might be TRBD1 (6 bases). Between the trimmed V and J ends, which lost 7 bases and 8 bases, there was a span of 21 bases. The CDR3 spans 16 residues. Germline lookup yields CDR1 SNHLY and CDR2 FYNNEI. The CDR3 loop is CASTLLGGTLDSPLHF. CDR3 bases: TGTGCCAGCACCCTGCTGGGGGGCACGTTGGATTCACCCCTCCACTTT.

The chain recombines TRBV20-1 with TRBJ2-7; possibly TRBD2 for D (5 bases). V lost 3 bases and J 0 bases, leaving 9 bases between the germline ends. The CDR3 contains 13 residues. Germline assignment: CDR1 DFQATT and CDR2 SNEGSKA (reference sequence). The CDR3 is CSASSRDSYEQYF. For the CDR3, the DNA is TGCAGTGCTAGCAGCCGGGACTCCTACGAGCAGTACTTC.

The chain carries TRBV12-3 or TRBV12-4 and TRBJ2-7; 11 bases align to TRBD1. This CDR3 spans 16 amino acids. V was pared by 3 bases and J by 5 bases, with 9 bases of the junction left unmatched. This chain's CDR3 is CASSLSWTGGEDEQYF. The CDR3 DNA sequence: TGTGCCAGCAGTTTGTCCTGGACAGGGGGCGAGGACGAGCAGTACTTC.